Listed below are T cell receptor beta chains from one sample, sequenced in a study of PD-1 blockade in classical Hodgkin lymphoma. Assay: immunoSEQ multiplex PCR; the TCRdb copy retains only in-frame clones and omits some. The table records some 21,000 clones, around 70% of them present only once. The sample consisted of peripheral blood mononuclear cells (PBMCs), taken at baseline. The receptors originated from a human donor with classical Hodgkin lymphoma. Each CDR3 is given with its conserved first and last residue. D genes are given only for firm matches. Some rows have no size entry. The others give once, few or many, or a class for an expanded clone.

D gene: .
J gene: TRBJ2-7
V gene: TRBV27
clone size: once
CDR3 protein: CASSWNRDLNEQYF
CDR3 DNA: TGTGCCAGCAGTTGGAACAGGGATCTCAACGAGCAGTACTTC

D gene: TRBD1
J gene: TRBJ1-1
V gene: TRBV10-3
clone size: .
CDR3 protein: CAISESYGGQGLVNTEAFF
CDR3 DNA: TGTGCCATCAGTGAGTCATATGGAGGACAGGGCTTAGTGAACACTGAAGCTTTCTTT

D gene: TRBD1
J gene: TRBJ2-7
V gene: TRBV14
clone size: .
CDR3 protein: CASSRSQGASYEQYF
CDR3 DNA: TGTGCCAGCAGCCGGAGCCAGGGGGCATCCTACGAGCAGTACTTC

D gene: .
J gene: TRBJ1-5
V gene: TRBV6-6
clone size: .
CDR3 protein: CQFQVQPQHF
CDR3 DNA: TGTCAGTTCCAAGTCCAGCCCCAGCATTTT

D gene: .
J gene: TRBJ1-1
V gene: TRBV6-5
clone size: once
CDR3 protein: CASSANLQATEAFF
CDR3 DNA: TGTGCCAGCAGTGCCAACCTTCAGGCCACTGAAGCTTTCTTT

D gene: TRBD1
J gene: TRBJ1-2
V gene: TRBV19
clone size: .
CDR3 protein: CASSIGQGGGYTF
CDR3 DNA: TGTGCCAGTAGTATTGGACAGGGCGGTGGCTACACCTTC

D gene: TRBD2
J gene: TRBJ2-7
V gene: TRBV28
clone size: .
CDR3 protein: CASRRASGFSEQYF
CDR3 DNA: TGTGCCAGCAGAAGGGCTAGCGGGTTCTCCGAGCAGTACTTC

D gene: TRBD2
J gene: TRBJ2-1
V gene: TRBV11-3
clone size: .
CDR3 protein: CASSLSSGRSNEQFF
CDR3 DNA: TGTGCCAGCAGCTTGTCTAGCGGGAGGTCCAATGAGCAGTTCTTC

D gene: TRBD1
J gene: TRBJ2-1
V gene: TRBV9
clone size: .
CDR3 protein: CASSKTGDAYNEQFF
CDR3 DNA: TGTGCCAGCAGCAAGACAGGGGACGCCTACAATGAGCAGTTCTTC

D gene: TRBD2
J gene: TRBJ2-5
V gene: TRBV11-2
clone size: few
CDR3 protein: CASSLISGTETQYF
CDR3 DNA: TGTGCCAGCAGTCTGATTAGCGGGACGGAGACCCAGTACTTC

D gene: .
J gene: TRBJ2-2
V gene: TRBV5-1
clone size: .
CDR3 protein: CASSLVGEANTGELFF
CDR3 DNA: TGCGCCAGCAGCTTGGTAGGGGAGGCGAACACCGGGGAGCTGTTTTTT

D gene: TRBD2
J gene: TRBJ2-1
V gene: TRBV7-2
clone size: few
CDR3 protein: CASSRRTSGGYNEQFF
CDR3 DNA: TGTGCCAGCAGCCGTAGGACTAGCGGGGGATACAATGAGCAGTTCTTC

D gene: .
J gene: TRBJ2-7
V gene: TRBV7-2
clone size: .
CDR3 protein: CASSSPPRVGYEQYF
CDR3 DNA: TGTGCCAGCAGCTCCCCCCCTCGGGTTGGGTACGAGCAGTACTTC

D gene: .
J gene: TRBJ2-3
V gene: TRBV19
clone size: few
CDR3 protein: CASSIFGGLNTQYF
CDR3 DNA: TGTGCCAGTAGTATATTTGGGGGGCTGAATACGCAGTATTTT

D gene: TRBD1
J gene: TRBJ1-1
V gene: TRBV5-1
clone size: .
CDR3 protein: CASSYTGGWENTEAFF
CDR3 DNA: TGCGCCAGCAGCTACACAGGGGGTTGGGAGAACACTGAAGCTTTCTTT

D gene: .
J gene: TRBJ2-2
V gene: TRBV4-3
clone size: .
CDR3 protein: CASSQGSSELNTGELFF
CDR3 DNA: TGCGCCAGCAGCCAAGGCTCGAGCGAACTTAACACCGGGGAGCTGTTTTTT

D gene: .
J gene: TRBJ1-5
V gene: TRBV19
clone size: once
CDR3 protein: CASRGTGFQPQHF
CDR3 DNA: TGTGCCAGTAGGGGAACAGGGTTCCAGCCCCAGCATTTT

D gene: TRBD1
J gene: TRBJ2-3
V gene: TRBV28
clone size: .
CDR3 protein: CASSLRDRRFRSTDTQYF
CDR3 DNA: TGTGCCAGCAGTTTACGGGACAGGCGATTTCGGAGCACAGATACGCAGTATTTT

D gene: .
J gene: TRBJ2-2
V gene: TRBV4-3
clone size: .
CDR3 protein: CASSQETGIHTGELFF
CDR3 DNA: TGCGCCAGCAGCCAAGAAACAGGGATCCACACCGGGGAGCTGTTTTTT

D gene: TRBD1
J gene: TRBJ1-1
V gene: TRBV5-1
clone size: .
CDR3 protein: CASSHGDRENTEAFF
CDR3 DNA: TGCGCCAGCAGCCATGGGGACAGAGAGAACACTGAAGCTTTCTTT

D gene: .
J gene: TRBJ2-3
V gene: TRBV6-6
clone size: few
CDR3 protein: CASSYRETDTQYF
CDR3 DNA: TGTGCCAGCAGTTACCGGGAAACAGATACGCAGTATTTT

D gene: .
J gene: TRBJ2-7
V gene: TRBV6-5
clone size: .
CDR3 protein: CASSPPSYEQYF
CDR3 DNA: TGTGCCAGCAGTCCGCCGAGCTACGAGCAGTACTTC

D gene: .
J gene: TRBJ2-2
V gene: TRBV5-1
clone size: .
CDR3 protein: CASNLYTGELFF
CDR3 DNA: TGCGCCAGCAACCTCTACACCGGGGAGCTGTTTTTT

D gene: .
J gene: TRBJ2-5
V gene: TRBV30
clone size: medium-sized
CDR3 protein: CAWSAGGPEYF
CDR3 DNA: TGTGCCTGGAGTGCCGGGGGGCCCGAGTACTTC

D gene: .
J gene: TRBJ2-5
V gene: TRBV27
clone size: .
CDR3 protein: CASSFYGRSETQYF
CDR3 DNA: TGTGCCAGCAGTTTTTACGGGAGAAGTGAGACCCAGTACTTC

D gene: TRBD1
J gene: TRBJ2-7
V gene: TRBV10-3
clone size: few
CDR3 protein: CAIKPGTASYEQYF
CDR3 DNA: TGTGCCATCAAGCCCGGGACAGCCTCCTACGAGCAGTACTTC

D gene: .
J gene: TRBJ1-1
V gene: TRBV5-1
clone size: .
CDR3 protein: CASSLTVNTEAFF
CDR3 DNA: TGCGCCAGCAGCTTAACGGTGAACACTGAAGCTTTCTTT

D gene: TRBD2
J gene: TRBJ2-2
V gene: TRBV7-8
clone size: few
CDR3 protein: CASSLALAGALTGELFF
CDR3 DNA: TGTGCCAGCAGCTTGGCCCTAGCGGGAGCCCTAACCGGGGAGCTGTTTTTT

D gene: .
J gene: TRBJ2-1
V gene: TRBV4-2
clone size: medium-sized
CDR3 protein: CASSQNVGNEQFF
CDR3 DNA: TGTGCCAGCAGCCAAAACGTGGGGAATGAGCAGTTCTTC